The T cell receptor beta chain under discussion was sequenced for a study of lymphopenia after photon versus proton radiotherapy. Whole-study findings and limits: Post-nadir TCR diversity decline inversely tracked overall survival among those who died. After the lymphocyte nadir, photon-treated repertoires showed oligoclonal expansion, especially of CD8+ Temra cells. Authors raise, but do not show, better survival with proton therapy.

CDR1 is SGHAT, CDR2 FQNNGV, per germline. Trimming pared 5 bases from V and 0 bases from J, leaving 13 bases between. CDR3 length equals 15 residues. Method: immunoSEQ multiplex PCR; TCRdb's copy keeps in-frame clones and lacks some. The sample lists about 50,000 clones; roughly 90% were seen once. As concerns this clone: Its specificity is not known.

The gene calls are TRBV11-2 and TRBJ1-2; no firm D call. The material sequenced was peripheral blood, taken from a patient treated with photon-based radiotherapy. The sequence was collected from a woman between 40 and 55 years old with cholangiocarcinoma. CDR3 loop: CASSPPGLPNYGYTF. The CDR3 DNA is TGTGCCAGCAGCCCGCCAGGTCTTCCTAACTATGGCTACACCTTC.